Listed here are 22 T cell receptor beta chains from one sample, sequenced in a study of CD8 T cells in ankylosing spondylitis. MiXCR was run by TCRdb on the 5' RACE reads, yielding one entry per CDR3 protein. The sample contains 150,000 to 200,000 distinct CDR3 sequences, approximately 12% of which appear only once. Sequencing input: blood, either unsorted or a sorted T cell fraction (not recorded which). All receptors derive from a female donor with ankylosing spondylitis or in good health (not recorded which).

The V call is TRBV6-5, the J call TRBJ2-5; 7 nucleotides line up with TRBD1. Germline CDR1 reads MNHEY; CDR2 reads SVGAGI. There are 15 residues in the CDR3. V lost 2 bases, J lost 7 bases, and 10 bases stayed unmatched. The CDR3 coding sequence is TGTGCCAGCAGTTACAATTCAGGGGGTGACGGGACCCAGTACTTC. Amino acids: CASSYNSGGDGTQYF.

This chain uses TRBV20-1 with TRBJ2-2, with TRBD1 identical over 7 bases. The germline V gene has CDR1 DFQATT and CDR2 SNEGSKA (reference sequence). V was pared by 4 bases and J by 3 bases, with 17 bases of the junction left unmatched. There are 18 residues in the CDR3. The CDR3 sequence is CSATDVDRSDGYTGELFF. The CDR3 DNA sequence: TGCAGTGCTACTGATGTGGACAGGTCCGACGGGTACACCGGGGAGCTGTTTTTT.

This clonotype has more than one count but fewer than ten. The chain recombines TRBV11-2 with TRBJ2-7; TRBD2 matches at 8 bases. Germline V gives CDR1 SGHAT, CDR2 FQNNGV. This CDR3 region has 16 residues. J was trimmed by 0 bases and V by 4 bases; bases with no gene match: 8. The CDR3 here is CASSSISGSNSYEQYF. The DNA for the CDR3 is TGTGCCAGCAGCTCGATCAGCGGGAGTAACTCCTACGAGCAGTACTTC.

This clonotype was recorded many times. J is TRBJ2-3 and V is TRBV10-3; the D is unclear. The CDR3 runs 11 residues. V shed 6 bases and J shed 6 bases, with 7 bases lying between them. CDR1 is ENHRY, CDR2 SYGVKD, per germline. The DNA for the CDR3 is TGTGCCATCAGCCTGATGGATACGCAGTATTTT. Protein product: CAISLMDTQYF.

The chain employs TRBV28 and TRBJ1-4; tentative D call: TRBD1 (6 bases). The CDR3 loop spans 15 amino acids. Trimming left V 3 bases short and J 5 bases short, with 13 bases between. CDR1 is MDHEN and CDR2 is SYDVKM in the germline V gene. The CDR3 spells CASSFMGAGNEKLFF. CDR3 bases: TGTGCCAGCAGTTTCATGGGGGCAGGGAATGAAAAACTGTTTTTT.

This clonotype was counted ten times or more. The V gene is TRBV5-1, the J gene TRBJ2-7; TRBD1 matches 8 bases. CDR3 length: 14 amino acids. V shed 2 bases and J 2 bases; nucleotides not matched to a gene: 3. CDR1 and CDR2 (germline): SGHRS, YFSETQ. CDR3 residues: CASSFGQGTYEQYF. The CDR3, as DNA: TGCGCCAGCAGCTTCGGACAGGGCACCTACGAGCAGTACTTC.

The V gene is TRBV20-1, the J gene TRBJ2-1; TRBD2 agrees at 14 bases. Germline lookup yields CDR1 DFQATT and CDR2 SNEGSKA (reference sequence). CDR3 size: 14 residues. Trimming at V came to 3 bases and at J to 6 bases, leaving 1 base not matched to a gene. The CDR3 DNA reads TGCAGTGCTAGCGGGACTAGCGGGAGCAATGAGCAGTTCTTC. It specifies CSASGTSGSNEQFF.

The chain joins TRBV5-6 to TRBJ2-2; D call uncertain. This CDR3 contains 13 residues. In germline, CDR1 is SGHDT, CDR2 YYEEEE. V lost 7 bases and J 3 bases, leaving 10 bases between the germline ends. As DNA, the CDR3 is TGTGCCAGCGGCCCCCCCCACACCGGGGAGCTGTTTTTT. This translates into CASGPPHTGELFF.

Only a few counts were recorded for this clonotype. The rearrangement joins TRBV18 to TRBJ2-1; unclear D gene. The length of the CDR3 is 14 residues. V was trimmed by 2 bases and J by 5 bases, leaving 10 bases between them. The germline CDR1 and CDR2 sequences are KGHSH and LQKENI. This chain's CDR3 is CASSPTGGDNEQFF. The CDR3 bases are TGTGCCAGCTCACCAACGGGCGGAGACAATGAGCAGTTCTTC.

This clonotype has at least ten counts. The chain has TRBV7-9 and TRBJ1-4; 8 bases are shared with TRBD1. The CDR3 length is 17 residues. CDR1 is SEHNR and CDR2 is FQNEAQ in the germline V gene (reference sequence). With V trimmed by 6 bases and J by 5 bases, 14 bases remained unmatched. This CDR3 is CASRPTSPQGANEKLFF. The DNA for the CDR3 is TGTGCCAGCAGACCTACCTCTCCGCAGGGGGCGAATGAAAAACTGTTTTTT.

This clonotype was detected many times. This CDR3 is CASSPVPGNTGELFF. The CDR3 coding sequence is TGTGCCAGCAGCCCCGTCCCGGGGAACACCGGGGAGCTGTTTTTT. The V and J genes are TRBV12-3 or TRBV12-4 and TRBJ2-2; D is unresolved. CDR3 size: 15 residues. Trimming took 6 bases from V and 1 from J, leaving 12 bases between them.

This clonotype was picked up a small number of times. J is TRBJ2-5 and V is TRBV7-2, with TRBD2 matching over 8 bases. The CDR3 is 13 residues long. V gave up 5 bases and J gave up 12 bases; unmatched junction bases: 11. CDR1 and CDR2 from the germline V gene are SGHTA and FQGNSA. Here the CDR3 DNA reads TGTGCCAGCAGCCTTTGGACTAGCCCGTCAAAGTACTTC. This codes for CASSLWTSPSKYF.

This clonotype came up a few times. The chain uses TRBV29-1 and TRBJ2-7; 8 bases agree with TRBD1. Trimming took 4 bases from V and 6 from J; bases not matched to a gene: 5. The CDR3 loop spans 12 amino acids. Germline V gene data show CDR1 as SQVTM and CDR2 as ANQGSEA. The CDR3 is CSVGWTGPEQYF. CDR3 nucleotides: TGCAGCGTTGGTTGGACAGGGCCCGAGCAGTACTTC.

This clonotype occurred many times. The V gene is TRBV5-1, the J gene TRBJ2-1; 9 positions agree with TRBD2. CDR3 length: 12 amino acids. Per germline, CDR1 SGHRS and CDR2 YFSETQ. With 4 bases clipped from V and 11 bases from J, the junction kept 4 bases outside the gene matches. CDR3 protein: CASSTGTSQQFF. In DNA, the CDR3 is TGCGCCAGCAGCACCGGGACTAGCCAGCAGTTCTTC.

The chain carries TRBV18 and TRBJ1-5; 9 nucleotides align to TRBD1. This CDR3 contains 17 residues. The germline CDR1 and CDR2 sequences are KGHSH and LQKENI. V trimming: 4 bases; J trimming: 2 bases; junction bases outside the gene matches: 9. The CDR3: CASSRETGGIGNQPQHF. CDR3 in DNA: TGTGCCAGCTCACGAGAAACAGGGGGCATTGGCAATCAGCCCCAGCATTTT.

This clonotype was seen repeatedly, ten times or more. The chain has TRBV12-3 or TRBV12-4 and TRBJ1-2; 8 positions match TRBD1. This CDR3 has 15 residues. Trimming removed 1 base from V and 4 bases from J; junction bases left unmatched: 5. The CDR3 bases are TGTGCCAGCAGTTTAGGAGGACAGGGCCTCTATGGCTACACCTTC. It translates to CASSLGGQGLYGYTF.

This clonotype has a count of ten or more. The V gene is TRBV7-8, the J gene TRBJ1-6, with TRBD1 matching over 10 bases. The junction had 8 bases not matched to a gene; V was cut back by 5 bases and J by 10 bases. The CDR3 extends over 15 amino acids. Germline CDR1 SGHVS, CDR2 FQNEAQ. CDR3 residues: CASSTRQGARSPLHF. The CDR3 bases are TGTGCCAGCAGCACCCGACAGGGGGCAAGATCACCCCTCCACTTT.

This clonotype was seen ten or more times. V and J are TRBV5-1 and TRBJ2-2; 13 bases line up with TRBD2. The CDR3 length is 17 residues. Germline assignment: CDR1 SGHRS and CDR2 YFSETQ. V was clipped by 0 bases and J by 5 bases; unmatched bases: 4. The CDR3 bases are TGCGCCAGCAGCTTGGAAACTAGCGGGAGGGGAACCGGGGAGCTGTTTTTT. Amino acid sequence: CASSLETSGRGTGELFF.

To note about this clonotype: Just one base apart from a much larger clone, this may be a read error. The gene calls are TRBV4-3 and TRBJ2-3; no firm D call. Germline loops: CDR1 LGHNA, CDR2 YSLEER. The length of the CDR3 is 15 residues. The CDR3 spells CASGQDTASTDTQYF. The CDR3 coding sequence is TGCGCCAGCGGCCAAGACACCGCTAGCACAGATACGCAGTATTTT.

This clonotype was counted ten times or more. CDR3 DNA: TGCGCCAGCAGGGATCCGACTAGCGTTAGCTCCTACAATGAGCAGTTCTTC. This gives the protein CASRDPTSVSSYNEQFF. The genes are TRBV10-2 and TRBJ2-1, with 8 bases matching TRBD2. V lost 6 bases to trimming and J lost 0 bases; unmatched junction nucleotides: 10. Germline CDR1 WSHSY, CDR2 SAAADI. This CDR3 contains 17 residues.

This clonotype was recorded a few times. The CDR3 region is CASSLRQSRTEAFF. DNA of the CDR3: TGTGCCAGCAGTTTAAGACAGTCGCGCACTGAAGCTTTCTTT. The V gene is TRBV12-3 or TRBV12-4, the J gene TRBJ1-1; D might be TRBD1 (5 bases). The CDR3 is made up of 14 amino acids. With 2 bases removed from V and 4 bases from J, the gap between germline ends came to 11 bases.

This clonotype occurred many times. As DNA, the CDR3 is TGTGCCAGCAGTCCTTGGACCCACACAGATACGCAGTATTTT. Protein product: CASSPWTHTDTQYF. V usage is TRBV12-3 or TRBV12-4 and J usage is TRBJ2-3; D call uncertain. The ends were cut back, 5 bases at V and 2 bases at J, with 11 bases in the middle. The CDR3 runs to 14 residues.